This TCR beta chain emerged from a study of shared clonotypes between healthy human individuals. In the study overall: CD8 memory received one plate per donor, CD8 naive two, CD4 memory three and CD4 naive three.

In the original workflow: Junction-only immunoSEQ sequences carried no quality scores, so filtering differed. Method: immunoSEQ multiplex PCR; TCRdb's copy keeps in-frame clones and lacks some. For V, J and clone size, that table is used; D and trimming come from the DNA. The table lists roughly 1,000,000 clones, 70% to 80% of them singletons, with 0.6% to 0.75% in the top ten. Study outcomes and limitations: Rarefaction gave evidence that sorted-subset sequencing remained incomplete despite large depth. Shared across several donors were around 5% of the naive CD4 clonotypes.

With V trimmed by 3 bases and J by 0 bases, 6 bases remained unmatched. Germline V lookup: CDR1 SGHVS, CDR2 FQNEAQ. The CDR3 spans 17 residues. In regard to this clone: Its cognate antigen is unknown.

The genes are TRBV7-8 and TRBJ1-3; TRBD1 matches 9 bases. Sequencing input: memory CD4+ T cells from PBMCs. The sample's subset: CD45RA-negative fraction. This TCR came from a man younger than 35 in good health. Some clones in this sample may be carry-over from other donors' samples. The CDR3 spells CASSFDTGGVSGNTIYF. The CDR3, as DNA: TGTGCCAGCAGCTTTGATACAGGGGGCGTCTCTGGAAACACCATATATTTT.